One sample yielded the 15 T cell receptor beta chains listed below, sequenced in a study of blood T cell repertoires in COVID-19. Sequencing was performed with immunoSEQ multiplex PCR; in TCRdb, only in-frame clones are kept and a portion is missing. Among roughly 62,000 clones listed, roughly 92% were seen once. The sequenced sample was peripheral blood. All receptors come from a human donor in a cohort sampled during active COVID-19.

CDR3 in DNA: TGTGCCAGCAAGGGGACAAAGACGCTCCATTCCCCAATCAATCAGCCCCAGCATTTT. Translation: CASKGTKTLHSPINQPQHF. The J gene is TRBJ1-5, the V gene TRBV3-1 (or the pseudogene TRBV3-2), with D tentatively TRBD1 (6 bases). The germline gives CDR1 LGHDT, CDR2 YNNKEL (reference sequence). The CDR3 sequence is 19 residues long. V gave up 7 bases and J gave up 3 bases, with 28 bases separating them.

This chain joins TRBV5-6 and TRBJ1-6; D remains unclear. From germline, CDR1 is SGHDT and CDR2 YYEEEE. CDR3 length: 15 residues. The V end lost 2 bases, the J end lost 5 bases, and 11 bases lay between the germline ends. As DNA, the CDR3 is TGTGCCAGCAGCTTTCGGGGAACGGATAATTCACCCCTCCACTTT. Protein sequence: CASSFRGTDNSPLHF.

This chain joins TRBV19 and TRBJ1-1; 7 nucleotides match TRBD1. This CDR3 region has 17 residues. V lost 3 bases, J lost 1 base, and 11 bases stayed unmatched. In germline, CDR1 is LNHDA, CDR2 SQIVND (reference sequence). CDR3 region: CASSIDLEGAKNTEAFF. CDR3 in DNA: TGTGCCAGTAGTATTGATTTAGAGGGGGCCAAGAACACTGAAGCTTTCTTT.

The chain has TRBV6-5 and TRBJ2-2; D may be TRBD2 (5 bases). Trimming cost V 7 bases and J 0 bases, with 12 bases left between them. This CDR3 contains 15 residues. Germline CDR1 reads MNHEY; CDR2 reads SVGAGI. The CDR3 protein is CASTVEVSNTGELFF. The CDR3 region has the DNA TGTGCCAGCACGGTGGAGGTTTCGAACACCGGGGAGCTGTTTTTT.

This sequence joins TRBV3-1 (or the pseudogene TRBV3-2) and TRBJ2-1; 10 bases are a match to TRBD2. The V segment lost 0 bases and the J segment 5 bases; nucleotides outside the gene matches: 4. The CDR3 totals 16 residues. From germline, CDR1 is LGHDT and CDR2 YNNKEL (reference sequence). In nucleotides, the CDR3 is TGTGCCAGCAGCCAAGAAGCGGGGGGGCCGCACAATGAGCAGTTCTTC. This encodes CASSQEAGGPHNEQFF.

This chain joins TRBV12-5 and TRBJ1-1; D remains unclear. The CDR3 has 14 amino acids. V lost 5 bases, J lost 2 bases, and 12 bases lay in between. CDR1 and CDR2 (germline): LGHNT, FRNRAP. CDR3 sequence: CASGRLGVNTEAFF. CDR3 in DNA: TGTGCTAGTGGTCGTCTAGGAGTAAACACTGAAGCTTTCTTT.

The V and J genes are TRBV24-1 and TRBJ1-2; unclear D gene. This CDR3 is 13 amino acids long. The V end was cut by 7 bases, the J end by 4 bases, with 12 bases between. The V gene's germline CDR1 is KGHDR and CDR2 SFDVKD. The chain's CDR3 is CATSGRGGYGYTF. Written as DNA, the CDR3 is TGTGCCACCAGCGGTCGAGGAGGCTATGGCTACACCTTC.

This clone has just one count. The rearrangement uses TRBV5-1 and TRBJ1-2, with TRBD1 as a possible D gene (5 bases). Trimming shortened V by 0 bases and J by 4 bases, and 13 bases separated the two germline ends. From germline, CDR1 is SGHRS and CDR2 YFSETQ. The CDR3 runs 15 residues. CDR3 sequence: CASSLAPQDAYGYTF. The CDR3 bases are TGCGCCAGCAGCTTGGCCCCACAGGACGCCTATGGCTACACCTTC.

This clone was observed a single time. The chain has TRBV7-9 and TRBJ1-6; D might be TRBD1 (5 bases). Trimming removed 2 bases at V and 5 bases at J, with 7 bases between. There are 14 residues in the CDR3. Germline V gene data show CDR1 as SEHNR and CDR2 as FQNEAQ (reference sequence). The CDR3 DNA is TGTGCCAGCAGCTTAACAGGAAATAATTCACCCCTCCACTTT. Its protein is CASSLTGNNSPLHF.

The chain joins TRBV3-1 (or the pseudogene TRBV3-2) to TRBJ2-1; 14 bases align to TRBD2. CDR1 and CDR2 from the germline V gene are LGHDT and YNNKEL (reference sequence). The V segment lost 4 bases and the J segment 14 bases; nucleotides outside the gene matches: 4. This CDR3 is 13 amino acids long. In DNA form, the CDR3 reads TGTGCCAGCAGCCTGGGACTAGCGGGAGCCGAGTTCTTC. Its translation is CASSLGLAGAEFF.

The chain joins TRBV6-5 to TRBJ1-1, with 9 bases fitting TRBD1. Germline values: CDR1 MNHEY, CDR2 SVGAGI. Unmatched junction bases numbered 8, after V lost 7 bases and J lost 11 bases. The CDR3 spans 12 residues. The CDR3 coding sequence is TGTGCCAGCATCTTGGACAGGGGAATTGCTTTCTTT. Protein product: CASILDRGIAFF.

The chain couples TRBV12-1 to TRBJ1-2; the DNA was not used to check the table's D call, TRBD1. TRBV12-1 is shown as a pseudogene. This CDR3 spans 14 amino acids. This CDR3 reads CASSLGQLKYGYTF. CDR3 DNA: TGTGCCAGCAGCCTGGGACAGTTGAAGTATGGCTACACCTTC.

The V and J genes are TRBV4-1 and TRBJ2-3; perhaps TRBD1 as D (6 bases). The V end lost 4 bases, the J end lost 4 bases, and 18 bases lay between the germline ends. The CDR3 extends over 16 amino acids. Germline loops: CDR1 MGHRA, CDR2 YSYEKL. CDR3 protein: CASSPPGNRAPDTQYF. The CDR3 nucleotides are TGCGCCAGCAGCCCGCCCGGGAACAGGGCCCCAGATACGCAGTATTTT.

V is TRBV7-9 and J is TRBJ2-7; the D is unclear. From germline, CDR1 is SEHNR and CDR2 FQNEAQ (reference sequence). The length of the CDR3 is 11 residues. V gave up 2 bases and J gave up 7 bases, with 6 bases separating them. CDR3 DNA sequence: TGTGCCAGCAGCTTAAGAGGTGAGCAGTACTTC. Encoded protein: CASSLRGEQYF.

This clone was counted a single time. This sequence joins TRBV18 and TRBJ2-5, with 10 bases matching TRBD2. J was trimmed by 2 bases and V by 5 bases; bases with no gene match: 2. Germline V CDR1 and CDR2: KGHSH, LQKENI. The CDR3 sequence is 14 residues long. The CDR3 region is CASSSTSGQETQYF. The CDR3 nucleotides read TGTGCCAGCTCATCGACTAGCGGGCAAGAGACCCAGTACTTC.